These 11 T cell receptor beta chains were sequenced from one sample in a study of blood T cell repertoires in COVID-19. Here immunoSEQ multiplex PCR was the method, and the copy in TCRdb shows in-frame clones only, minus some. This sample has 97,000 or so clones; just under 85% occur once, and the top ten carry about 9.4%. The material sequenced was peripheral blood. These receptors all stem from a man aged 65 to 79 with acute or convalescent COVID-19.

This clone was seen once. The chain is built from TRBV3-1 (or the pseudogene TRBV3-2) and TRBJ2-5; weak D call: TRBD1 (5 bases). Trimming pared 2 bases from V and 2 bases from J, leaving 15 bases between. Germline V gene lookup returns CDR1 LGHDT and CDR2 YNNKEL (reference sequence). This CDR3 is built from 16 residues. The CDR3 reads CASSQNPGQGQETQYF. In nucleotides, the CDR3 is TGTGCCAGCAGCCAAAACCCAGGGCAAGGACAAGAGACCCAGTACTTC.

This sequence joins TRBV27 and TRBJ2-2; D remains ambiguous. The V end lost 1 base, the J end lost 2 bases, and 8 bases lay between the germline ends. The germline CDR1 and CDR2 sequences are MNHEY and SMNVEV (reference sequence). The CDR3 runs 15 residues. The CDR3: CASSLLYSNTGELFF. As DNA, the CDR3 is TGTGCCAGCAGTTTATTGTATTCTAACACCGGGGAGCTGTTTTTT.

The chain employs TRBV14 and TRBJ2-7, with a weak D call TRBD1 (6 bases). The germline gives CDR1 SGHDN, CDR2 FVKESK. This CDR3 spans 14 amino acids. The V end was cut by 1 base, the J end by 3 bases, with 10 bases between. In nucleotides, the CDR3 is TGTGCCAGCAGCCAAGGGACACAGGGCTACGAGCAGTACTTC. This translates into CASSQGTQGYEQYF.

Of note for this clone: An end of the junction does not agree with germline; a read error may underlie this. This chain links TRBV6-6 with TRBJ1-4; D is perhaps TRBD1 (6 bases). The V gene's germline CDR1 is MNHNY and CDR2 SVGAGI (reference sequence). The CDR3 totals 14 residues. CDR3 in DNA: TGTGCCAGCAGCTACTGGGCAGGGGAGGGAAAACTGTTTTTT. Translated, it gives CASSYWAGEGKLFF.

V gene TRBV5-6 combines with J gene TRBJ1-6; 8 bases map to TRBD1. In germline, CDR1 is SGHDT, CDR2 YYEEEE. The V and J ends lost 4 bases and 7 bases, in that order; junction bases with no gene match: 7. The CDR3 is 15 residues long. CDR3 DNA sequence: TGTGCCAGCAGCCTATGGGACAGGAGAAATTCACCCCTCCACTTT. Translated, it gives CASSLWDRRNSPLHF. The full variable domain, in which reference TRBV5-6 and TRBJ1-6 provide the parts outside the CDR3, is DAGVTQSPTHLIKTRGQQVTLRCSPKSGHDTVSWYQQALGQGPQFIFQYYEEEERQRGNFPDRFSGHQFPNYSSELNVNALLLGDSALYLCASSLWDRRNSPLHFGNGTRLTVT.

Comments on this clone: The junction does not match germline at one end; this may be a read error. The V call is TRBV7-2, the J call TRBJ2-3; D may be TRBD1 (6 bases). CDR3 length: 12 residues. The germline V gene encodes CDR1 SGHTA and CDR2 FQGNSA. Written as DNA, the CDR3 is TGTGCCAGCAGCTTTAGGTGGGGGCCGTTGTTTTTT. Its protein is CASSFRWGPLFF.

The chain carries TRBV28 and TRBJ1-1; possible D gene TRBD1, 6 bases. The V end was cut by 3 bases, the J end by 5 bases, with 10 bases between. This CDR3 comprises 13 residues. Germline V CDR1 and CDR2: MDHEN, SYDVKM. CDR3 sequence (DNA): TGTGCCAGCAGTTTGGTGGGGGCAACTGAAGCTTTCTTT. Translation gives CASSLVGATEAFF.

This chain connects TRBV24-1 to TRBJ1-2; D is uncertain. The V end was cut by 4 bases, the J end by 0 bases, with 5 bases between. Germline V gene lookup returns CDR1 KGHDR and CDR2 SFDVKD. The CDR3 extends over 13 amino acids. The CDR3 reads CATSERANYGYTF. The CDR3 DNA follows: TGTGCCACCAGTGAACGAGCTAACTATGGCTACACCTTC.

As DNA, the CDR3 is TGCAGCCCTAGGGGGATCTATGGCTACACCTTC. Protein product: CSPRGIYGYTF. This chain connects TRBV20-1 to TRBJ1-2, with D perhaps matching TRBD1 (6 bases). The CDR3 totals 11 residues. Germline CDR1 DFQATT, CDR2 SNEGSKA (reference sequence).

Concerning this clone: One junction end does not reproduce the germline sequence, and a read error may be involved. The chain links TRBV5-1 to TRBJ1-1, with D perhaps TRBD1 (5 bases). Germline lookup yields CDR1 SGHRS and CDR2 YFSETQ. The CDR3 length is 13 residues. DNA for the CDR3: TGCCCCAGCAGCTTGGGGGGGGGTACTGAAGCTTTCTTT. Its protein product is CPSSLGGGTEAFF.

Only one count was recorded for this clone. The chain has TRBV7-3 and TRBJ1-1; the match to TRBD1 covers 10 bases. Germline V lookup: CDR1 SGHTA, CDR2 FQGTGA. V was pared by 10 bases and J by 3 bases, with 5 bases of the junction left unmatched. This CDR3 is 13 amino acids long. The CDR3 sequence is CATGQGVDTEAFF. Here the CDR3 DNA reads TGTGCCACCGGACAGGGGGTCGACACTGAAGCTTTCTTT.